The 19 T cell receptor beta chains in this list originate from one sample, sequenced in a study of blood T cell repertoires in COVID-19. Some clones are missing from TCRdb's copy, which holds only in-frame ones; the method was immunoSEQ multiplex PCR. The sample lists about 170,000 clones, under 85% occurring once. Sequenced material: peripheral blood. Every receptor here comes from a man aged 55 to 70 who had recovered from COVID-19.

This rearrangement joins TRBV6-5 to TRBJ1-1; D possibly corresponds to TRBD1 (5 bases). This CDR3 has 15 residues. With 4 bases removed from V and 8 bases from J, the gap between germline ends came to 20 bases. Germline loops: CDR1 MNHEY, CDR2 SVGAGI. DNA for the CDR3: TGTGCCAGCAGTTCAGGCCCAGGACACCATTTCGAAGCTTTCTTT. It encodes CASSSGPGHHFEAFF.

This clone was observed a single time. The gene calls are TRBV6-2 or TRBV6-3 and TRBJ1-3, with 10 bases lining up with TRBD1. CDR3 size: 16 residues. V shed 6 bases and J 2 bases; nucleotides not matched to a gene: 7. Germline V gene sequence: CDR1 MNHEY, CDR2 SVGEGT. The chain's CDR3 is CASSPDRGRTGNTIYF. The CDR3 DNA reads as TGTGCCAGCAGCCCTGACAGGGGGCGGACTGGAAACACCATATATTTT.

Only one count was recorded for this clone. The rearrangement uses TRBV5-1 and TRBJ1-6, with 7 bases matching TRBD1. Germline loops: CDR1 SGHRS, CDR2 YFSETQ. J was trimmed by 9 bases and V by 4 bases; bases with no gene match: 13. The CDR3 extends over 16 amino acids. The CDR3 region has the DNA TGCGCCAGCAGCGACTACTCAGGGGGGCGCGGTTCACCCCTCCACTTT. Residues: CASSDYSGGRGSPLHF.

This clone has more than one count but fewer than ten. The chain couples TRBV7-2 to TRBJ2-5; TRBD2 matches 10 bases. The V gene's germline CDR1 is SGHTA and CDR2 FQGNSA. The junction had 7 bases not matched to a gene; V was cut back by 7 bases and J by 5 bases. CDR3 length: 14 residues. The CDR3 region is CASNGLAGEETQYF. CDR3 in DNA: TGTGCCAGCAACGGTCTAGCGGGGGAGGAGACCCAGTACTTC. The full variable domain, its missing parts supplied by reference TRBV7-2 and TRBJ2-5, is GAGVSQSPSNKVTEKGKDVELRCDPISGHTALYWYRQSLGQGLEFLIYFQGNSAPDKSGLPSDRFSAERTGGSVSTLTIQRTQQEDSAVYLCASNGLAGEETQYFGPGTRLLVL.

The chain recombines TRBV24-1 with TRBJ1-2; D uncertain. Germline V gene data show CDR1 as KGHDR and CDR2 as SFDVKD. CDR3 size: 12 residues. Trimming pared 5 bases from V and 3 bases from J, leaving 6 bases between. CDR3 coding DNA: TGTGCCACCAGTGGTGAGGACTATGGCTACACCTTC. Translating it yields CATSGEDYGYTF.

The chain couples TRBV6-5 to TRBJ2-1; TRBD1 might be the D (6 bases). CDR1 is MNHEY and CDR2 is SVGAGI in the germline V gene. The CDR3 consists of 13 residues. Deletions cut 6 bases from V and 5 bases from J, with 11 bases between. Here the CDR3 DNA reads TGTGCCAGCAGAACTGGACAGAACAATGAGCAGTTCTTC. Translation: CASRTGQNNEQFF.

The chain recombines TRBV5-1 with TRBJ2-1; 9 bases are a match to TRBD1. Germline values: CDR1 SGHRS, CDR2 YFSETQ. The CDR3 consists of 16 residues. Losses at the gene ends were 2 bases for V and 8 bases for J; bases not matched to a gene: 11. CDR3 sequence reads: CASSFSWGQGNDEQFF. CDR3 bases: TGCGCCAGCAGCTTTTCCTGGGGACAGGGTAACGATGAGCAGTTCTTC.

This sequence joins TRBV5-4 and TRBJ1-2; possibly TRBD1 for D (6 bases). Germline V lookup: CDR1 SGHNT, CDR2 YYREEE (reference sequence). This CDR3 is 13 amino acids long. Trimming shortened V by 0 bases and J by 4 bases, and 7 bases separated the two germline ends. CDR3 DNA: TGTGCCAGCAGCTTGGAAGGGGGCTATGGCTACACCTTC. Its protein is CASSLEGGYGYTF.

V and J are TRBV10-3 and TRBJ1-1; TRBD1 agrees at 8 bases. Trimming removed 7 bases from V and 4 bases from J; junction bases left unmatched: 8. This CDR3 comprises 14 residues. Germline-derived CDR1 and CDR2 are ENHRY and SYGVKD. The CDR3 DNA follows: TGTGCCATCACCGCCGGGACAGGCACCACTGAAGCTTTCTTT. Protein: CAITAGTGTTEAFF.

This clone was observed a single time. V gene TRBV11-3 combines with J gene TRBJ2-1; TRBD1 matches 8 bases. The CDR3 sequence is 15 residues long. Germline lookup yields CDR1 SGHNT and CDR2 YENEEA. V dropped 4 bases and J dropped 4; count of bases not matched to a gene: 6. CDR3 residues: CASSSGQGAYNEQFF. CDR3 DNA: TGTGCCAGCAGCTCCGGACAGGGAGCATACAATGAGCAGTTCTTC.

The rearrangement uses TRBV19 and TRBJ1-2; D perhaps matches TRBD1 (5 bases). CDR3 size: 15 residues. Trimming took 5 bases from V and 0 from J, leaving 13 bases between them. Germline V gene sequence: CDR1 LNHDA, CDR2 SQIVND (reference sequence). CDR3 sequence (DNA): TGTGCCAGTAGTTCCCATCTACAGGCTAACTATGGCTACACCTTC. Amino acids: CASSSHLQANYGYTF.

In this sample, this clone turned up once. CDR3 amino acids: CASSTGLAAYNEQFF. The CDR3 DNA follows: TGTGCCAGTAGCACCGGACTAGCGGCCTACAATGAGCAGTTCTTC. The chain recombines TRBV19 with TRBJ2-1, with 10 bases that match TRBD2. Germline CDR1 and CDR2: LNHDA and SQIVND (reference sequence). V was pared by 6 bases and J by 2 bases, with 4 bases of the junction left unmatched. CDR3 length: 15 amino acids.

This clone was observed once. The V gene is TRBV4-1, the J gene TRBJ2-5, with D tentatively TRBD2 (7 bases). There are 17 residues in the CDR3. CDR1 and CDR2 from the germline V gene are MGHRA and YSYEKL. Between the trimmed V and J ends, which lost 1 base and 5 bases, there was a span of 20 bases. The CDR3 region is CASSQGRVGGAVETQYF. CDR3 in DNA: TGCGCCAGCAGCCAAGGTCGGGTAGGGGGGGCCGTGGAGACCCAGTACTTC.

The chain has TRBV7-8 and TRBJ1-2, with D unclear. Germline values: CDR1 SGHVS, CDR2 FQNEAQ. This CDR3 is built from 15 residues. Trimming pared 0 bases from V and 0 bases from J, leaving 8 bases between. The CDR3 here is CASSLAEIANYGYTF. DNA for the CDR3: TGTGCCAGCAGCTTAGCGGAGATAGCTAACTATGGCTACACCTTC.

The rearrangement links TRBV4-1 to TRBJ1-6, with D perhaps matching TRBD1 (5 bases). The CDR3 is 15 residues long. The V gene's germline CDR1 is MGHRA and CDR2 YSYEKL. Trimming took off 2 bases at V and 8 bases at J, with 13 bases between the two ends. DNA of the CDR3: TGCGCCAGCAGCCAACGGCGCCAGGGTGATTCACCCCTCCACTTT. This translates into CASSQRRQGDSPLHF.

This clone was seen more than once but under ten times. This chain joins TRBV7-3 and TRBJ1-1; D might be TRBD1 (6 bases). Germline V gene data show CDR1 as SGHTA and CDR2 as FQGTGA. Trimming took 4 bases from V and 1 from J, leaving 13 bases between them. This CDR3 has 15 residues. The CDR3 coding sequence is TGTGCCAGCAGCTCCTGGGGGCCCGCGAACACTGAAGCTTTCTTT. This gives the protein CASSSWGPANTEAFF.

The chain joins TRBV6-4 to TRBJ2-3; 14 bases agree with TRBD2. The ends lost 5 bases at V and 5 bases at J; junction bases unmatched: 6. CDR3 length: 16 amino acids. Germline assignment: CDR1 MRHNA and CDR2 SNTAGT. CDR3 coding DNA: TGTGCCAGCAGTTCCGGGACTAGCGGGGGAAGAGATACGCAGTATTTT. Amino acid sequence: CASSSGTSGGRDTQYF.

The chain joins TRBV29-1 to TRBJ2-7; TRBD2 agrees at 11 bases. Germline CDR1 SQVTM, CDR2 ANQGSEA. V shed 6 bases, J shed 3 bases, and the junction held 4 bases outside the gene matches. CDR3 size: 13 residues. The CDR3 DNA is TGCAGCGTAGATCTAGCGGGGGGCTACGAGCAGTACTTC. It translates to CSVDLAGGYEQYF.

V gene TRBV19 combines with J gene TRBJ2-3; TRBD1 is a possible D gene (6 bases). Trimming cost V 9 bases and J 2 bases, with 24 bases left between them. This CDR3 spans 17 amino acids. Germline-derived CDR1 and CDR2 are LNHDA and SQIVND (reference sequence). CDR3 sequence: CASTAPPRDRSTDTQYF. The CDR3 DNA follows: TGTGCCAGCACGGCGCCCCCGAGAGACAGGTCCACAGATACGCAGTATTTT.